The source of this TCR beta chain is a study of T cells after yellow fever vaccination. There are 13 residues in the CDR3. Germline CDR1 and CDR2: SGHRS and YFSETQ. TCRdb independently ran MiXCR on the 5' RACE reads; one entry per CDR3 protein. The table shows a few hundred thousand distinct CDR3 sequences, with about 4% occurring only once. Regarding this clonotype: A junction end diverges from the germline sequence, so it may reflect a read error.

V and J are TRBV5-1 and TRBJ2-2; TRBD1 might be the D (6 bases). The sample was PBMCs, taken 5 days after the yellow fever booster vaccination. The sequence was collected from a young man who received the YFV17D yellow fever vaccine. In nucleotides, the CDR3 is TGCGCCAGCAGCAGCCAGGGGACCGGGGTGCTGTTTTTT. It codes for CASSSQGTGVLFF.